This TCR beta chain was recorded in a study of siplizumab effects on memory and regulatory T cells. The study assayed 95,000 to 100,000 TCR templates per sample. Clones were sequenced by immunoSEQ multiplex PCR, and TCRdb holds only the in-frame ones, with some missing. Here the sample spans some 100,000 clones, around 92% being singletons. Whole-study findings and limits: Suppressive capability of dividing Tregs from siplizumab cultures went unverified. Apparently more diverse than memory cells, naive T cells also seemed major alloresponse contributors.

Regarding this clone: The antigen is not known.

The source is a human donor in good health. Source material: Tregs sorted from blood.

The CDR3 region has the DNA TGTGCCAGCAGCCTACAACTAAGCCCATACTCCTACGAGCAGTACTTC. It translates to CASSLQLSPYSYEQYF. The chain employs TRBV11-2 and TRBJ2-7; D is undetermined. CDR3 length equals 16 residues. V dropped 5 bases and J dropped 0 bases, with 17 bases sitting between them. Germline V gene sequence: CDR1 SGHAT, CDR2 FQNNGV.